A selection of T cell receptor beta chains follows, all from one sample in a study of vaccination and CD4 T cells after COVID-19. TCRdb redid the calling of the PCR reads with MiXCR, one entry per CDR3 protein. The data show about 13,000 distinct CDR3 sequences, 58% seen once. The antigens these receptors bind are not known. Sequenced material: cultured CD4+ T cells from blood, taken after SARS-CoV-2 vaccination. Source of these receptors: a human donor with COVID-19. The CDR3 runs from the conserved cysteine through the conserved F or W. Each record gives: J gene, V gene, D gene, clone size, CDR3 protein, CDR3 DNA. The D gene is left open where the match is weak. The size of a clone is reported for some rows only, either as once, few or many, or as a class for expanded clones.

J gene: TRBJ2-3; V gene: TRBV11-3; D gene: NA; clone size: NA; CDR3 protein: CASSPRGAAGTDTQYF; CDR3 DNA: TGTGCCAGCAGCCCGAGGGGAGCGGCGGGCACAGATACGCAGTATTTT
J gene: TRBJ1-2; V gene: TRBV27; D gene: NA; clone size: NA; CDR3 protein: CASRNRAGYGYTF; CDR3 DNA: TGTGCCAGCAGAAACAGGGCCGGCTATGGCTACACCTTC
J gene: TRBJ2-2; V gene: TRBV29-1; D gene: TRBD2; clone size: NA; CDR3 protein: CSVPSGGANTGELFF; CDR3 DNA: TGCAGCGTACCGAGCGGGGGGGCTAACACCGGGGAGCTGTTTTTT
J gene: TRBJ1-2; V gene: TRBV2; D gene: NA; clone size: NA; CDR3 protein: CAISESGVSVYGYTF; CDR3 DNA: TGTGCCATCAGTGAGTCCGGGGTTAGTGTCTATGGCTACACCTTC
J gene: TRBJ1-6; V gene: TRBV19; D gene: NA; clone size: NA; CDR3 protein: CASSIIGGGSPLHF; CDR3 DNA: TGTGCCAGTAGTATAATCGGGGGCGGTTCACCCCTCCACTTT
J gene: TRBJ1-1; V gene: TRBV28; D gene: NA; clone size: NA; CDR3 protein: CASIIRAGAQLFEAFF; CDR3 DNA: TGTGCCAGCATCATTCGGGCGGGGGCCCAACTCTTTGAAGCTTTCTTT
J gene: TRBJ2-5; V gene: TRBV18; D gene: NA; clone size: NA; CDR3 protein: CASSPPVTGQETQYF; CDR3 DNA: TGTGCCAGCTCACCACCGGTAACAGGGCAAGAGACCCAGTACTTC
J gene: TRBJ2-7; V gene: TRBV27; D gene: TRBD2; clone size: NA; CDR3 protein: CASRILGGEQYF; CDR3 DNA: TGTGCCAGCCGGATATTGGGAGGGGAGCAGTACTTC
J gene: TRBJ2-5; V gene: TRBV20-1; D gene: NA; clone size: few; CDR3 protein: CSARVSETQYF; CDR3 DNA: TGCAGTGCTAGAGTCAGCGAGACCCAGTACTTC
J gene: TRBJ1-2; V gene: TRBV7-9; D gene: TRBD1; clone size: NA; CDR3 protein: CASSFGQGVVGYGYTF; CDR3 DNA: TGTGCCAGCAGCTTCGGACAGGGCGTTGTGGGATATGGCTACACCTTC
J gene: TRBJ1-2; V gene: TRBV27; D gene: NA; clone size: NA; CDR3 protein: CASSASSGQGIRYGYTF; CDR3 DNA: TGTGCCAGCAGTGCCTCGTCGGGGCAGGGGATACGCTATGGCTACACCTTC
J gene: TRBJ2-7; V gene: TRBV6-5; D gene: TRBD1; clone size: few; CDR3 protein: CASSYSTGYPSYEQYF; CDR3 DNA: TGTGCCAGCAGTTACTCGACAGGGTACCCCTCCTACGAGCAGTACTTC
J gene: TRBJ1-5; V gene: TRBV4-1; D gene: NA; clone size: NA; CDR3 protein: CASSQDRDQPQHF; CDR3 DNA: TGCGCCAGCAGCCAAGATAGAGATCAGCCCCAGCATTTT
J gene: TRBJ2-4; V gene: TRBV7-9; D gene: TRBD1; clone size: NA; CDR3 protein: CASSLALEGQGALAKNIQYF; CDR3 DNA: TGTGCCAGCAGCTTAGCGCTTGAAGGACAGGGGGCTTTAGCCAAAAACATTCAGTACTTC
J gene: TRBJ1-1; V gene: TRBV27; D gene: NA; clone size: NA; CDR3 protein: CASSPDRSNTEAFF; CDR3 DNA: TGTGCCAGCAGTCCGGACAGATCGAACACTGAAGCTTTCTTT
J gene: TRBJ2-2; V gene: TRBV7-2; D gene: TRBD2; clone size: few; CDR3 protein: CASSRERGGYTGELFF; CDR3 DNA: TGTGCCAGCAGCCGTGAGCGGGGGGGGTACACCGGGGAGCTGTTTTTT
J gene: TRBJ2-5; V gene: TRBV6-1; D gene: TRBD2; clone size: NA; CDR3 protein: CASRSSGGQETQYF; CDR3 DNA: TGTGCCAGCAGAAGTAGCGGGGGCCAAGAGACCCAGTACTTC
J gene: TRBJ2-7; V gene: TRBV23-1; D gene: NA; clone size: NA; CDR3 protein: CASSQSLGPRYYEQYF; CDR3 DNA: TGCGCCAGCAGTCAATCGTTGGGGCCAAGGTACTACGAGCAGTACTTC
J gene: TRBJ1-2; V gene: TRBV7-6; D gene: TRBD1; clone size: few; CDR3 protein: CASSLTGAIDGYTF; CDR3 DNA: TGTGCCAGCAGCCTGACAGGGGCCATCGATGGCTACACCTTC
J gene: TRBJ2-7; V gene: TRBV5-1; D gene: NA; clone size: NA; CDR3 protein: CASSLRPSYEQYF; CDR3 DNA: TGCGCCAGCAGCTTGCGGCCCTCCTACGAGCAGTACTTC
J gene: TRBJ1-2; V gene: TRBV7-8; D gene: NA; clone size: few; CDR3 protein: CASSFPLGGYTF; CDR3 DNA: TGTGCCAGCAGCTTTCCCCTGGGGGGCTACACCTTC
J gene: TRBJ1-5; V gene: TRBV2; D gene: NA; clone size: NA; CDR3 protein: CASSDRLAYQPQHF; CDR3 DNA: TGTGCCAGCAGTGATCGCCTGGCATATCAGCCCCAGCATTTT
J gene: TRBJ1-5; V gene: TRBV10-3; D gene: NA; clone size: NA; CDR3 protein: CAISAQGGNQPQHF; CDR3 DNA: TGTGCCATCAGTGCACAGGGCGGGAATCAGCCCCAGCATTTT
J gene: TRBJ2-5; V gene: TRBV20-1; D gene: NA; clone size: few; CDR3 protein: CSASIGETQYF; CDR3 DNA: TGCAGTGCTTCTATCGGGGAGACCCAGTACTTC
J gene: TRBJ2-7; V gene: TRBV27; D gene: TRBD1; clone size: NA; CDR3 protein: CASSSSPGQDPRSEQYF; CDR3 DNA: TGTGCCAGCAGTTCTTCCCCCGGACAGGACCCAAGGTCCGAGCAGTACTTC
J gene: TRBJ2-7; V gene: TRBV6-1; D gene: NA; clone size: NA; CDR3 protein: CASTPPGLVGEQYF; CDR3 DNA: TGTGCCAGCACCCCCCCGGGATTGGTGGGGGAGCAGTACTTC
J gene: TRBJ1-6; V gene: TRBV7-2; D gene: NA; clone size: NA; CDR3 protein: CASSLGIFSGSPLHF; CDR3 DNA: TGTGCCAGCAGCTTAGGTATCTTTAGTGGTTCACCCCTCCACTTT
J gene: TRBJ2-5; V gene: TRBV11-3; D gene: NA; clone size: NA; CDR3 protein: CASRPHNQEAQYF; CDR3 DNA: TGTGCCAGCAGGCCCCATAACCAAGAGGCCCAGTACTTC
J gene: TRBJ1-1; V gene: TRBV20-1; D gene: TRBD1; clone size: NA; CDR3 protein: CSARGRGPTEAFF; CDR3 DNA: TGCAGTGCTAGAGGGAGGGGGCCTACTGAAGCTTTCTTT
J gene: TRBJ2-3; V gene: TRBV6-2/TRBV6-3; D gene: TRBD2; clone size: NA; CDR3 protein: CASSPTGTSGGTQYF; CDR3 DNA: TGTGCCAGCAGCCCGACTGGGACTAGCGGGGGTACGCAGTATTTT
J gene: TRBJ2-7; V gene: TRBV12-3/TRBV12-4; D gene: NA; clone size: NA; CDR3 protein: CASSSGTHSSYEQYF; CDR3 DNA: TGTGCCAGCAGTTCCGGGACGCATAGCTCCTACGAGCAGTACTTC
J gene: TRBJ2-5; V gene: TRBV6-5; D gene: TRBD1; clone size: NA; CDR3 protein: CASSYLGTERQETQYF; CDR3 DNA: TGTGCCAGCAGTTACCTTGGGACAGAAAGACAAGAGACCCAGTACTTC
J gene: TRBJ2-1; V gene: TRBV6-1; D gene: TRBD2; clone size: NA; CDR3 protein: CASRKAAGGGVNEQFF; CDR3 DNA: TGTGCCAGCCGGAAAGCGGCCGGGGGGGGGGTCAATGAGCAGTTCTTC
J gene: TRBJ1-5; V gene: TRBV7-6; D gene: NA; clone size: NA; CDR3 protein: CASSLSGNQPQHF; CDR3 DNA: TGTGCCAGCAGCTTATCTGGCAATCAGCCCCAGCATTTT
J gene: TRBJ1-2; V gene: TRBV11-2; D gene: TRBD1; clone size: NA; CDR3 protein: CASSRPGQFNYGYTF; CDR3 DNA: TGTGCCAGCAGTCGCCCGGGACAGTTTAACTATGGCTACACCTTC
J gene: TRBJ1-3; V gene: TRBV28; D gene: NA; clone size: NA; CDR3 protein: CASSLIRQGGGTIYF; CDR3 DNA: TGTGCCAGCAGCCTAATTCGCCAGGGAGGAGGCACCATATATTTT
J gene: TRBJ1-5; V gene: TRBV7-2; D gene: NA; clone size: few; CDR3 protein: CASSLGGHGNQPQHF; CDR3 DNA: TGTGCCAGCAGCTTAGGGGGCCATGGCAATCAGCCCCAGCATTTT
J gene: TRBJ2-2; V gene: TRBV30; D gene: NA; clone size: NA; CDR3 protein: CAWSWGGGNTGELFF; CDR3 DNA: TGTGCCTGGAGTTGGGGAGGGGGTAACACCGGGGAGCTGTTTTTT
J gene: TRBJ2-2; V gene: TRBV10-3; D gene: TRBD2; clone size: NA; CDR3 protein: CAIRSTSGRNTGELFF; CDR3 DNA: TGTGCCATCAGGTCGACTAGCGGGCGGAACACCGGGGAGCTGTTTTTT
J gene: TRBJ1-5; V gene: TRBV18; D gene: NA; clone size: once; CDR3 protein: CASSPVEADNQPQHF; CDR3 DNA: TGTGCCAGCTCACCAGTGGAGGCTGACAATCAGCCCCAGCATTTT